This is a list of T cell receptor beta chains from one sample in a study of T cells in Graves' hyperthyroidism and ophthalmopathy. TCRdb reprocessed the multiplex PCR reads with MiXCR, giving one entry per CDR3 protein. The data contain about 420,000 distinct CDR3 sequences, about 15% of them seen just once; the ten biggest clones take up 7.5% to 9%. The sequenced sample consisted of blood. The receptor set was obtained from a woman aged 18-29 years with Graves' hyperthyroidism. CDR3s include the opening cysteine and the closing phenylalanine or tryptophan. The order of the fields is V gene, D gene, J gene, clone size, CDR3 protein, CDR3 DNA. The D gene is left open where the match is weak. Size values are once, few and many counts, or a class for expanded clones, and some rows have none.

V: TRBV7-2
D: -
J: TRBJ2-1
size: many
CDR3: CASSLPGVSYNEQFF
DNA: TGTGCCAGCAGCCTTCCGGGGGTGTCCTACAATGAGCAGTTCTTC

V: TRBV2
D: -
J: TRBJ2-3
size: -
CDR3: CASSPGPGADTQYF
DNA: TGTGCCAGCAGCCCGGGACCGGGCGCAGATACGCAGTATTTT

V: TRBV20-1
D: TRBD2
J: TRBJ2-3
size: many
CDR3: CSARLAATDTQYF
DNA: TGCAGTGCCCGACTAGCGGCCACAGATACGCAGTATTTT

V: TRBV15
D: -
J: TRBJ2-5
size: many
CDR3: CATSSRYQETQYF
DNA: TGTGCCACCAGCAGTCGGTACCAAGAGACCCAGTACTTC

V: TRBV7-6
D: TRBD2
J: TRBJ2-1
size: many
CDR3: CASSPRAGANSRNEQFF
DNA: TGTGCCAGCAGCCCTCGGGCGGGAGCGAATTCCCGGAATGAGCAGTTCTTC

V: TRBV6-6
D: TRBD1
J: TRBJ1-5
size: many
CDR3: CASSYSTGGGQPQHF
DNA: TGTGCCAGCAGTTACTCGACAGGGGGCGGTCAGCCCCAGCATTTT

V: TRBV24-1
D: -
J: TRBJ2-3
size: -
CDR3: CATSDPQTTDTQYF
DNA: TGTGCCACCAGTGATCCCCAGACCACAGATACGCAGTATTTT

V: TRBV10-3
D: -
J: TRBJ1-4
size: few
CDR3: CAIREGTNEKLFF
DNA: TGTGCCATCAGGGAGGGAACTAATGAAAAACTGTTTTTT

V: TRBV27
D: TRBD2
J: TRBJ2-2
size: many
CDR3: CASSLIVLAGVPGELFF
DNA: TGTGCCAGCAGTTTGATCGTTCTAGCGGGAGTCCCCGGGGAGCTGTTTTTT

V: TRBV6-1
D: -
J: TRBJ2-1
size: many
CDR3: CASSEAGHYNEQFF
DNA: TGTGCCAGCAGTGAAGCGGGTCACTACAATGAGCAGTTCTTC

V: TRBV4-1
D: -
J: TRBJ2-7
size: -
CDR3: CASSQIRDAYEQYF
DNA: TGCGCCAGCAGCCAGATCCGGGACGCCTACGAGCAGTACTTC

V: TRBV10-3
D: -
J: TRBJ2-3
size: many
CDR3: CAISASGPADTQYF
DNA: TGTGCCATCAGTGCATCGGGGCCGGCAGATACGCAGTATTTT

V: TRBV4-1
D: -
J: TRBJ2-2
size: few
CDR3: CASSQDWLQGAGELFF
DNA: TGCGCCAGCAGCCAAGATTGGCTACAGGGTGCCGGGGAGCTGTTTTTT

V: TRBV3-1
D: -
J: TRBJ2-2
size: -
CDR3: CASNPGRDTGELFF
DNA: TGTGCCAGCAACCCGGGCAGGGACACCGGGGAGCTGTTTTTT

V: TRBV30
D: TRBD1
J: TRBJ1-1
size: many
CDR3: CAWSPGGTEAFF
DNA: TGTGCCTGGAGTCCAGGGGGCACTGAAGCTTTCTTT

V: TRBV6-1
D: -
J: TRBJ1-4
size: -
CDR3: CASSGSGGAGEKLFF
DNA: TGTGCCAGCAGTGGATCCGGGGGCGCCGGGGAAAAACTGTTTTTT

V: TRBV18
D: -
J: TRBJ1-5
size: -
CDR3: CASSPQETAGQPQHF
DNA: TGTGCCAGCTCACCACAGGAAACAGCGGGTCAGCCCCAGCATTTT

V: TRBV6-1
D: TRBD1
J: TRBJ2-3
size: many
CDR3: CASSSTGGGTDTQYF
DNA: TGTGCCAGCAGCTCGACAGGGGGTGGCACAGATACGCAGTATTTT

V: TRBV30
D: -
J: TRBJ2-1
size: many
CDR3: CAWTGTGFSYNEQFF
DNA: TGTGCCTGGACCGGGACGGGGTTCTCCTACAATGAGCAGTTCTTC

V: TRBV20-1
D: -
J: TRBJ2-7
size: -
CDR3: CSARFPRGNEQYF
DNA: TGCAGTGCTAGGTTCCCTAGGGGGAACGAGCAGTACTTC

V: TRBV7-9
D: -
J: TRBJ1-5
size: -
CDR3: CASSLGQSYVNQPQHF
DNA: TGTGCCAGCAGCTTAGGACAGAGCTATGTCAATCAGCCCCAGCATTTT

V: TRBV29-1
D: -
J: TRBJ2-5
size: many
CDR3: CSAGGIQETQYF
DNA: TGCAGCGCCGGGGGTATCCAAGAGACCCAGTACTTC

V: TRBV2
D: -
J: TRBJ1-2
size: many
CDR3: CASRDSRQVGGEGYTF
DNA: TGTGCCAGCAGGGATTCGCGACAGGTGGGAGGGGAAGGCTACACCTTC

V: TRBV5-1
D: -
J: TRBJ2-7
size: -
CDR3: CASSPMRRSLDQYF
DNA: TGCGCCAGCAGCCCAATGAGGAGAAGCCTCGATCAGTACTTC

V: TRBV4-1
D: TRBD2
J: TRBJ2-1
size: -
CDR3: CASSSGTSGSSSYNEQFF
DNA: TGCGCCAGCAGCTCCGGGACTAGCGGGAGTAGCTCCTACAATGAGCAGTTCTTC

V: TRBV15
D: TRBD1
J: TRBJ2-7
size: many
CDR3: CATSRNAAGQGSYEQYF
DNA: TGTGCCACCAGCAGAAATGCCGCGGGACAGGGGTCATACGAGCAGTACTTC

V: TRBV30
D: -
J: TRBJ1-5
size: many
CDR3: CAWSVGTEPQHF
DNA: TGTGCCTGGAGTGTCGGAACGGAGCCCCAGCATTTT

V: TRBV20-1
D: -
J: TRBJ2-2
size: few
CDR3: CSARVGASDGELFF
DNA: TGCAGTGCTAGAGTAGGGGCCTCGGACGGGGAGCTGTTTTTT

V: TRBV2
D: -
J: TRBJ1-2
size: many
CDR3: CASFRHGSRYGYTF
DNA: TGTGCCAGTTTCCGGCACGGGTCACGATATGGCTACACCTTC

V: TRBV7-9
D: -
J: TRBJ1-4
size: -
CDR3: CASSLDPMAWFF
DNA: TGTGCCAGCAGCTTAGATCCGATGGCGTGGTTTTTT

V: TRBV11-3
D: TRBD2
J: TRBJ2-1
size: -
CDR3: CASSERGGTYNEQFF
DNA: TGTGCCAGCAGCGAGCGGGGGGGGACCTACAATGAGCAGTTCTTC

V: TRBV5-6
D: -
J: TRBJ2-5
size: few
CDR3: CASSSYPLGETQYF
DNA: TGTGCCAGCAGCTCCTACCCTCTTGGAGAGACCCAGTACTTC

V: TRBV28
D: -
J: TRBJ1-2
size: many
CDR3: CASRVNPPREPYYGYTF
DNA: TGTGCCAGCAGGGTTAACCCCCCTAGGGAACCCTACTATGGCTACACCTTC

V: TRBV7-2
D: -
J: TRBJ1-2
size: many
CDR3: CASSLAGRDYGYTF
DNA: TGTGCCAGCAGCCTAGCTGGCAGAGACTATGGCTACACCTTC

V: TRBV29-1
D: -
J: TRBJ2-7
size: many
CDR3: CSVVRGSYEQYF
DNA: TGCAGCGTTGTTAGGGGATCCTACGAGCAGTACTTC

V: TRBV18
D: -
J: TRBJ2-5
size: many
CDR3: CASSPQQETQYF
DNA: TGTGCCAGCTCACCACAACAAGAGACCCAGTACTTC

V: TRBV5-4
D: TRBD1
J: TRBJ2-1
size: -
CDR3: CASSFGGTGDFNEQFF
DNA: TGTGCCAGCAGCTTCGGGGGGACAGGGGATTTCAATGAGCAGTTCTTC

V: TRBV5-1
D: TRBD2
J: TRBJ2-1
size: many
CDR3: CASSLEVSGKRLNEQFF
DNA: TGCGCCAGCAGCTTGGAGGTTAGCGGGAAACGCCTCAATGAGCAGTTCTTC

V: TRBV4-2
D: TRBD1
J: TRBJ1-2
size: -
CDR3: CASSQPGQGRSYGYTF
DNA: TGTGCCAGCAGCCAACCGGGACAGGGAAGGTCCTATGGCTACACCTTC

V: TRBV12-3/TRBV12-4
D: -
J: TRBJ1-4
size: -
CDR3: CASGWIRDGDNEKLFF
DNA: TGTGCCAGCGGGTGGATCCGGGACGGAGATAATGAAAAACTGTTTTTT

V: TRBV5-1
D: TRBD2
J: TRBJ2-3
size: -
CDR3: CASSFPAGPDTDTQYF
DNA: TGCGCCAGCAGCTTTCCAGCGGGGCCTGACACAGATACGCAGTATTTT

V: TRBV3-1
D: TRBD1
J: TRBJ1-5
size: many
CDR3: CASSPSRGTGLSLSNQPQHF
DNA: TGTGCCAGCAGCCCTTCTAGAGGGACAGGGCTCTCCCTCAGCAATCAGCCCCAGCATTTT

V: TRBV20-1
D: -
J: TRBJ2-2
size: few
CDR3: CSARGPKGITGELFF
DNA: TGCAGTGCTAGAGGCCCCAAGGGTATAACCGGGGAGCTGTTTTTT

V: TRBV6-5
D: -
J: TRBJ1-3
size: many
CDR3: CASSYSSGVLFSGNTIYF
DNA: TGTGCCAGCAGTTACTCGAGTGGGGTCCTCTTCTCTGGAAACACCATATATTTT

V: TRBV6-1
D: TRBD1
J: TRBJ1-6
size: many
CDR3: CASRPTKGQGIHNSPLHF
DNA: TGTGCCAGCAGACCCACCAAGGGACAGGGTATCCATAATTCACCCCTCCACTTT

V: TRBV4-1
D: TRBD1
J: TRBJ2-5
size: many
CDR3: CASSLRQGTQTQYF
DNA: TGCGCCAGCAGCCTAAGACAGGGTACGCAGACCCAGTACTTC

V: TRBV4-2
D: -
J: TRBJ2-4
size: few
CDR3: CASSQEASGNIQYF
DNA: TGTGCCAGCAGCCAAGAGGCCAGCGGAAACATTCAGTACTTC

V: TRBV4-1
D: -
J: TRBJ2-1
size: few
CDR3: CASSQEAGTLYNEQFF
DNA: TGCGCCAGCAGCCAAGAAGCCGGGACACTCTACAATGAGCAGTTCTTC

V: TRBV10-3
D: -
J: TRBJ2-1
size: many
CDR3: CAISVAAEAYNEQFF
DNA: TGTGCCATCAGTGTAGCAGCGGAGGCCTACAATGAGCAGTTCTTC

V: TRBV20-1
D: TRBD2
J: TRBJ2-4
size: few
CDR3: CSARLAGGVTNIQYF
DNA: TGCAGTGCTAGATTAGCGGGAGGCGTAACGAACATTCAGTACTTC

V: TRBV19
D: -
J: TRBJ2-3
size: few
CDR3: CASSIHVGAADTQYF
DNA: TGTGCCAGTAGTATACATGTAGGGGCAGCAGATACGCAGTATTTT

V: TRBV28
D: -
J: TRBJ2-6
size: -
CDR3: CASSLGDSGANVLTF
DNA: TGTGCCAGCAGTTTGGGGGACTCTGGGGCCAACGTCCTGACTTTC

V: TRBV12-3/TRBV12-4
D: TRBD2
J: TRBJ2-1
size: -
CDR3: CASSLGGRAKNEQFF
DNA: TGTGCCAGCAGTTTAGGCGGGAGGGCCAAGAATGAGCAGTTCTTC

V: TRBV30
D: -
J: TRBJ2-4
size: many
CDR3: CAWSGAVLTKNIQYF
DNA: TGTGCCTGGAGTGGAGCGGTCCTGACCAAAAACATTCAGTACTTC

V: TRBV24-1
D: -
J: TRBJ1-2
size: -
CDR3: CATSDFDGYTF
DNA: TGTGCCACCAGTGATTTTGATGGCTACACCTTC

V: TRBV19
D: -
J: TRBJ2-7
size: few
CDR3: CASSDSIPPYEQYF
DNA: TGTGCCAGTAGTGATAGTATCCCCCCATACGAGCAGTACTTC

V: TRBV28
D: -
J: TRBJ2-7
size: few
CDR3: CASKLDGYEQYF
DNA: TGTGCCAGCAAACTCGACGGCTACGAGCAGTACTTC